This is a list of T cell receptor beta chains from one sample in a study of T cells in Graves' hyperthyroidism and ophthalmopathy. MiXCR was run by TCRdb on the multiplex PCR reads, yielding one entry per CDR3 protein. This table holds 610,000 or so distinct CDR3 sequences, about half found once. The sample consisted of peripheral blood or thyroid tissue (not recorded which). These receptors all stem from a young woman with Graves' hyperthyroidism. The CDR3 runs from the conserved cysteine through the conserved F or W. The D gene is left open where the match is weak. The size entry is marked missing in some rows and otherwise reads once, few, many or a size class.

D: NA
J: TRBJ2-7
V: TRBV3-1
size: NA
CDR3: CVSSQEWGAYEQYF
DNA: TGTGTCAGCAGCCAAGAATGGGGTGCCTACGAGCAGTACTTC

D: NA
J: TRBJ2-7
V: TRBV7-2
size: many
CDR3: CASSHYSYEQYF
DNA: TGTGCCAGCAGCCATTACTCCTACGAGCAGTACTTC

D: NA
J: TRBJ2-7
V: TRBV7-2
size: many
CDR3: CASSLRTGPYYEQYF
DNA: TGTGCCAGCAGCTTAAGGACCGGACCTTACTACGAGCAGTACTTC

D: TRBD1
J: TRBJ2-1
V: TRBV5-6
size: NA
CDR3: CASRVGTGGYNEQFF
DNA: TGTGCCAGCAGGGTCGGGACAGGGGGCTACAATGAGCAGTTCTTC

D: NA
J: TRBJ1-4
V: TRBV7-2
size: NA
CDR3: CASSLGQYNEKLFF
DNA: TGTGCCAGCAGCTTAGGACAGTACAATGAAAAACTGTTTTTT

D: TRBD1
J: TRBJ2-6
V: TRBV29-1
size: NA
CDR3: CSGEDRVSGANVLTF
DNA: TGCAGCGGAGAAGACAGGGTTTCTGGGGCCAACGTCCTGACTTTC

D: NA
J: TRBJ2-5
V: TRBV15
size: NA
CDR3: CATSLERATGGQETQYF
DNA: TGTGCCACCAGCCTCGAGAGGGCGACGGGCGGCCAAGAGACCCAGTACTTC

D: NA
J: TRBJ2-7
V: TRBV18
size: many
CDR3: CASSGTLAEEQYF
DNA: TGTGCCAGCTCAGGGACACTGGCGGAGGAGCAGTACTTC

D: NA
J: TRBJ1-2
V: TRBV7-2
size: once
CDR3: CASSAGHQPGYGYTF
DNA: TGTGCCAGCTCAGCCGGACATCAGCCAGGCTATGGCTACACCTTC

D: TRBD2
J: TRBJ2-2
V: TRBV20-1
size: many
CDR3: CSASSGGNTGELFF
DNA: TGCAGTGCTAGTAGCGGGGGGAACACCGGGGAGCTGTTTTTT

D: TRBD1
J: TRBJ1-2
V: TRBV4-3
size: many
CDR3: CASSQDNRGTVGYTF
DNA: TGCGCCAGCAGCCAAGACAACAGGGGAACCGTTGGCTACACCTTC

D: NA
J: TRBJ1-3
V: TRBV29-1
size: NA
CDR3: CSVGMAEADTIYF
DNA: TGCAGCGTTGGTATGGCGGAGGCGGACACCATATATTTT

D: NA
J: TRBJ2-7
V: TRBV6-2/TRBV6-3
size: few
CDR3: CAISETGTYEQYF
DNA: TGTGCCATCTCTGAGACAGGGACTTACGAGCAGTACTTC

D: NA
J: TRBJ2-2
V: TRBV20-1
size: NA
CDR3: CSAKPKGGIGELFF
DNA: TGCAGTGCTAAACCAAAAGGAGGGATCGGGGAGCTGTTTTTT

D: NA
J: TRBJ2-1
V: TRBV7-2
size: NA
CDR3: CASSSLREQFF
DNA: TGTGCCAGCAGCTCACTACGCGAGCAGTTCTTC

D: NA
J: TRBJ2-2
V: TRBV7-7
size: many
CDR3: CASSLSGVTGELFF
DNA: TGTGCCAGCAGCTTATCGGGCGTCACCGGGGAGCTGTTTTTT

D: TRBD1
J: TRBJ2-5
V: TRBV25-1
size: NA
CDR3: CASSTQGEEETQYF
DNA: TGTGCCAGTAGTACACAGGGGGAAGAAGAGACCCAGTACTTC

D: NA
J: TRBJ2-2
V: TRBV5-1
size: many
CDR3: CASSLEAFNTGELFF
DNA: TGCGCCAGCAGCTTGGAAGCGTTTAACACCGGGGAGCTGTTTTTT

D: TRBD1
J: TRBJ2-7
V: TRBV4-1
size: many
CDR3: CASSQEDRALEQYF
DNA: TGCGCCAGCAGCCAAGAGGACAGGGCCCTCGAGCAGTACTTC

D: TRBD1
J: TRBJ2-5
V: TRBV2
size: NA
CDR3: CAKGRTGEETQYF
DNA: TGTGCCAAGGGTAGGACAGGGGAAGAGACCCAGTACTTC

D: TRBD1
J: TRBJ1-2
V: TRBV25-1
size: many
CDR3: CASSDPSLQGLNYGYTF
DNA: TGTGCCAGCAGTGACCCTAGCCTACAGGGGCTTAACTATGGCTACACCTTC

D: NA
J: TRBJ2-7
V: TRBV11-2
size: NA
CDR3: CASSVTTAKQYF
DNA: TGTGCCAGCAGCGTTACGACAGCGAAGCAGTACTTC

D: NA
J: TRBJ1-5
V: TRBV12-3/TRBV12-4
size: many
CDR3: CASSPHPRGASQPQHF
DNA: TGTGCCAGCAGTCCCCACCCACGGGGAGCTAGTCAGCCCCAGCATTTT

D: NA
J: TRBJ1-2
V: TRBV4-1
size: many
CDR3: CASSQEMLGGYTF
DNA: TGCGCCAGCAGCCAGGAGATGTTAGGTGGCTACACCTTC

D: NA
J: TRBJ1-5
V: TRBV18
size: many
CDR3: CASSPPFGRERHF
DNA: TGTGCCAGCTCACCACCTTTCGGGAGGGAAAGGCATTTT

D: TRBD2
J: TRBJ2-1
V: TRBV10-2
size: NA
CDR3: CASTTSDSYNEQFF
DNA: TGCGCCAGCACGACTAGCGACTCCTACAATGAGCAGTTCTTC

D: NA
J: TRBJ1-1
V: TRBV29-1
size: NA
CDR3: CSVEGFVFQFGIEALF
DNA: TGCAGCGTTGAGGGGTTTGTATTCCAGTTTGGGATTGAAGCTCTCTTT

D: TRBD1
J: TRBJ2-5
V: TRBV7-6
size: NA
CDR3: CASSLTGGSPQETQYF
DNA: TGTGCCAGCAGCTTGACAGGGGGCAGCCCTCAAGAGACCCAGTACTTC

D: NA
J: TRBJ1-5
V: TRBV29-1
size: many
CDR3: CSVAEGINQPQHF
DNA: TGCAGCGTTGCCGAGGGGATCAATCAGCCCCAGCATTTT

D: NA
J: TRBJ1-2
V: TRBV9
size: NA
CDR3: CASSVEQGYYGYTF
DNA: TGTGCCAGCAGCGTAGAACAGGGTTACTATGGCTACACCTTC

D: NA
J: TRBJ2-7
V: TRBV12-3/TRBV12-4
size: many
CDR3: CASSIQGFGEQYF
DNA: TGTGCCAGCAGTATACAGGGTTTTGGCGAGCAGTACTTC

D: NA
J: TRBJ2-1
V: TRBV20-1
size: NA
CDR3: CSARGQGNYNEQFF
DNA: TGCAGTGCAAGAGGGCAGGGAAACTACAATGAGCAGTTCTTC

D: NA
J: TRBJ2-1
V: TRBV7-6
size: NA
CDR3: CASSNYNEQSF
DNA: TGTGCCAGCAGCAACTACAATGAGCAGTCCTTC

D: NA
J: TRBJ1-5
V: TRBV27
size: NA
CDR3: CASSKSPGVGAAGQPQHF
DNA: TGTGCCAGCAGCAAAAGCCCGGGAGTTGGGGCTGCGGGTCAGCCCCAGCATTTT

D: NA
J: TRBJ2-7
V: TRBV7-8
size: NA
CDR3: CASSLGDSLTYEQYF
DNA: TGTGCCAGCAGCTTAGGGGACTCACTAACCTACGAGCAGTACTTC

D: TRBD2
J: TRBJ2-3
V: TRBV20-1
size: NA
CDR3: CSARSASGSRDTQYF
DNA: TGCAGTGCTAGAAGCGCTAGCGGGTCGAGGGATACGCAGTATTTT

D: NA
J: TRBJ1-5
V: TRBV27
size: NA
CDR3: CASSFSTVGNQPQHF
DNA: TGTGCCAGCAGTTTCTCGACAGTCGGCAATCAGCCCCAGCATTTT

D: NA
J: TRBJ1-2
V: TRBV2
size: few
CDR3: CASSGRGDGYTF
DNA: TGTGCCAGCAGTGGAAGAGGGGATGGCTACACCTTC

D: NA
J: TRBJ2-5
V: TRBV9
size: NA
CDR3: CASSQFGQVEETQYF
DNA: TGTGCCAGCAGCCAATTTGGGCAGGTCGAAGAGACCCAGTACTTC

D: NA
J: TRBJ2-7
V: TRBV7-9
size: many
CDR3: CASSQGNEQYF
DNA: TGTGCCAGCAGCCAAGGGAACGAGCAGTACTTC

D: NA
J: TRBJ2-7
V: TRBV10-3
size: many
CDR3: CAISDGGSAYEQYF
DNA: TGTGCCATCAGTGATGGGGGTTCTGCCTACGAGCAGTACTTC

D: NA
J: TRBJ1-5
V: TRBV20-1
size: NA
CDR3: CSASRTSNQPQHF
DNA: TGCAGTGCTAGTCGGACAAGCAATCAGCCCCAGCATTTT

D: NA
J: TRBJ2-5
V: TRBV12-3/TRBV12-4
size: NA
CDR3: CASSELDTGETQYF
DNA: TGTGCCAGCAGTGAACTGGACACCGGGGAGACCCAGTACTTC

D: TRBD1
J: TRBJ1-1
V: TRBV29-1
size: NA
CDR3: CSVGAGGYMNTEAFF
DNA: TGCAGCGTTGGGGCAGGGGGCTATATGAACACTGAAGCTTTCTTT

D: NA
J: TRBJ1-2
V: TRBV20-1
size: NA
CDR3: CSARDRQGYTF
DNA: TGCAGTGCTAGAGATCGGCAGGGCTACACCTTC

D: TRBD2
J: TRBJ2-5
V: TRBV11-2
size: NA
CDR3: CASSSSGRAKETQYF
DNA: TGTGCCAGCAGCTCTAGCGGGAGGGCCAAAGAGACCCAGTACTTC

D: TRBD2
J: TRBJ2-7
V: TRBV7-2
size: NA
CDR3: CASSILPLAGGPGYEQYF
DNA: TGTGCCAGCAGCATCCTACCGCTAGCGGGAGGGCCGGGTTACGAGCAGTACTTC

D: TRBD1
J: TRBJ2-3
V: TRBV12-3/TRBV12-4
size: NA
CDR3: CASSLARTGHDTQYF
DNA: TGTGCCAGCAGTTTAGCGCGGACAGGGCATGATACGCAGTATTTT

D: NA
J: TRBJ2-5
V: TRBV20-1
size: NA
CDR3: CSASSLMESQETQYF
DNA: TGCAGTGCCAGCAGTTTGATGGAGAGCCAAGAGACCCAGTACTTC

D: TRBD1
J: TRBJ1-6
V: TRBV6-1
size: NA
CDR3: CASSWTGSGNSPLHF
DNA: TGTGCCAGCAGTTGGACAGGGTCGGGTAATTCACCCCTCCACTTT

D: NA
J: TRBJ1-2
V: TRBV6-5
size: once
CDR3: CASGSGRDYGYTF
DNA: TGTGCCAGCGGGAGCGGGAGGGACTATGGCTACACCTTC

D: TRBD2
J: TRBJ2-5
V: TRBV11-3
size: NA
CDR3: CASSLPGTSGYNETQYF
DNA: TGTGCCAGCAGCTTACCGGGGACTAGCGGGTACAATGAGACCCAGTACTTC